A selection of T cell receptor beta chains follows, all from one sample in a study of regulatory T cells in long-lasting Graves disease. MiXCR was run by TCRdb on the multiplex PCR reads, yielding one entry per CDR3 protein. The profile shows approximately 440,000 distinct CDR3 sequences, less than 25% of them singletons. The material was peripheral blood mononuclear cells (PBMCs), obtained when the disease was refractory, from a patient treated with antithyroid drugs. These receptors were obtained from a female donor with Graves disease. The CDR3 runs from the conserved cysteine through the conserved F or W. The D gene is left open where the match is weak. The size of a clone is reported for some rows only, either as once, few or many, or as a class for expanded clones.

TRBV2	TRBJ1-2	many	.	CASSAGDGYTF	TGTGCCAGCAGTGCTGGGGATGGCTACACCTTC
TRBV2	TRBJ1-4	many	.	CASSEVLLNEKLFF	TGTGCCAGCAGTGAAGTGTTACTTAACGAAAAACTGTTTTTT
TRBV2	TRBJ1-4	few	.	CASGQNPNEKLFF	TGTGCCAGCGGACAGAACCCCAATGAAAAACTGTTTTTT
TRBV3-1	TRBJ1-1	many	.	CASSLRMGQGGAFF	TGTGCCAGCAGCCTCCGGATGGGACAAGGAGGAGCTTTCTTT
TRBV15	TRBJ1-1	many	.	CATSRPVGVRENTEAFF	TGTGCCACCAGCAGACCGGTAGGGGTAAGGGAGAACACTGAAGCTTTCTTT
TRBV7-8	TRBJ2-7	many	TRBD2	CASSLGLAGVRGSSYEQYF	TGTGCCAGCAGCTTAGGACTAGCGGGAGTACGGGGGAGCTCCTACGAGCAGTACTTC
TRBV19	TRBJ1-1	few	TRBD1	CASHATGATEAFF	TGTGCCAGTCATGCTACAGGGGCCACTGAAGCTTTCTTT
TRBV25-1	TRBJ2-7	few	.	CASSEYPLPSYEQYF	TGTGCCAGCAGTGAATATCCACTACCCTCCTACGAGCAGTACTTC
TRBV30	TRBJ2-7	few	TRBD1	CAWTRGDRVSYEQYF	TGTGCCTGGACCCGAGGGGACAGGGTTTCCTACGAGCAGTACTTC
TRBV2	TRBJ2-6	.	TRBD1	CASSLAAGGRSGANVLTF	TGTGCCAGCAGCTTGGCTGCAGGGGGAAGGTCTGGGGCCAACGTCCTGACTTTC
TRBV29-1	TRBJ1-3	.	.	CSVEENQFSGNTIYF	TGCAGCGTTGAAGAGAACCAGTTCTCTGGAAACACCATATATTTT
TRBV7-3	TRBJ1-1	many	.	CASSLDGGPNTEAFF	TGTGCCAGCAGCTTAGATGGGGGCCCGAACACTGAAGCTTTCTTT
TRBV7-9	TRBJ1-2	.	TRBD1	CASSFYGTGDANYGYTF	TGTGCCAGCAGCTTCTATGGGACAGGGGATGCTAACTATGGCTACACCTTC
TRBV7-9	TRBJ2-5	few	TRBD2	CASSSSGTKATQYF	TGTGCCAGCAGCTCATCCGGGACTAAGGCGACCCAGTACTTC
TRBV7-2	TRBJ1-1	many	.	CASSLGSGDTEAFF	TGTGCCAGCAGCTTAGGGTCCGGGGACACTGAAGCTTTCTTT
TRBV20-1	TRBJ1-5	.	.	CSAREPPFDPQHF	TGCAGTGCTAGAGAGCCGCCGTTTGATCCCCAGCATTTT
TRBV20-1	TRBJ2-7	.	TRBD2	CSAGAGGRGYEQYF	TGCAGTGCTGGCGCGGGGGGGCGCGGGTACGAGCAGTACTTC
TRBV19	TRBJ2-6	many	.	CASSGFRVSGANVLTF	TGTGCCAGTAGTGGCTTCAGGGTCTCTGGGGCCAACGTCCTGACTTTC
TRBV3-1	TRBJ1-2	.	.	CASSQDMGVSVYGYTF	TGTGCCAGCAGCCAAGATATGGGGGTATCGGTCTATGGCTACACCTTC
TRBV6-4	TRBJ2-2	.	.	CASSDSGKPSSELFF	TGTGCCAGCAGTGACTCGGGAAAACCCTCGAGCGAGCTGTTTTTT
TRBV24-1	TRBJ1-2	many	.	CATEDNYGYTF	TGTGCCACCGAGGACAATTATGGCTACACCTTC
TRBV6-2/TRBV6-3	TRBJ2-7	many	TRBD2	CASRSGLAGPYEQYF	TGTGCCAGCAGATCAGGACTAGCGGGTCCCTACGAGCAGTACTTC
TRBV30	TRBJ1-4	.	TRBD1	CAWTKGTGGGEKLFF	TGTGCCTGGACAAAAGGGACAGGGGGAGGAGAAAAACTGTTTTTT
TRBV19	TRBJ2-6	few	.	CASSDLGSGANVLTF	TGTGCCAGTAGCGACCTAGGCTCTGGGGCCAACGTCCTGACTTTC
TRBV30	TRBJ1-2	few	TRBD1	CAWSTGDRGNYGYTF	TGTGCCTGGAGTACCGGGGACAGGGGGAACTATGGCTACACCTTC
TRBV7-2	TRBJ1-3	few	.	CASSLGHRISGNTIYF	TGTGCCAGCAGCTTAGGACACAGGATCTCTGGAAACACCATATATTTT
TRBV28	TRBJ2-5	many	TRBD2	CASSPGLAGGTQYF	TGTGCCAGCAGCCCGGGACTAGCGGGAGGGACCCAGTACTTC
TRBV6-1	TRBJ2-4	.	TRBD1	CASRRTGKEAKNIQYF	TGTGCCAGCAGAAGGACAGGGAAAGAAGCCAAAAACATTCAGTACTTC
TRBV10-3	TRBJ2-7	few	.	CAISDFQTGGTTYEQYF	TGTGCCATCAGTGACTTTCAGACAGGAGGAACAACCTACGAGCAGTACTTC
TRBV30	TRBJ2-2	many	TRBD1	CAWSKDRGYTGELFF	TGTGCCTGGAGTAAGGACAGGGGATACACCGGGGAGCTGTTTTTT
TRBV6-1	TRBJ2-7	.	.	CASSPTRNYEQYF	TGTGCCAGCAGTCCTACTAGAAACTACGAGCAGTACTTC
TRBV9	TRBJ2-7	.	.	CASSVGRDKRYEQYF	TGTGCCAGCAGCGTAGGGCGGGACAAGAGATACGAGCAGTACTTC
TRBV29-1	TRBJ2-1	.	.	CSVEGAAGTGNNEQFF	TGCAGCGTTGAAGGGGCGGCAGGGACGGGTAACAATGAGCAGTTCTTC
TRBV12-3/TRBV12-4	TRBJ1-1	many	.	CASSWREWTEAFF	TGTGCCAGCAGTTGGAGGGAATGGACTGAAGCTTTCTTT
TRBV19	TRBJ1-4	.	TRBD1	CASIDRGREEKLFF	TGTGCCAGCATAGACAGGGGACGAGAGGAAAAACTGTTTTTT
TRBV29-1	TRBJ1-2	few	.	CSVEHLTANYGYTF	TGCAGCGTTGAGCACTTAACAGCTAACTATGGCTACACCTTC
TRBV29-1	TRBJ1-2	few	TRBD1	CSVWDRGSYGYTF	TGCAGCGTTTGGGACAGGGGTAGCTATGGCTACACCTTC
TRBV14	TRBJ2-3	.	.	CASSHYNVQDTQYF	TGTGCCAGCAGCCACTACAACGTTCAAGATACGCAGTATTTT
TRBV29-1	TRBJ1-1	many	TRBD1	CSADRVPRNTEAFF	TGCAGCGCGGACAGGGTCCCCCGGAACACTGAAGCTTTCTTT
TRBV5-6	TRBJ2-4	.	TRBD1	CASSSAETGALPKNIQYF	TGTGCCAGCAGCTCCGCAGAGACAGGGGCTTTACCCAAAAACATTCAGTACTTC
TRBV28	TRBJ2-1	.	.	CASSLITGLNEQFF	TGTGCCAGCAGTTTAATAACAGGGTTGAATGAGCAGTTCTTC
TRBV3-1	TRBJ1-1	many	.	CASSQYDSTQAFF	TGTGCCAGCAGCCAATATGACAGCACACAAGCTTTCTTT
TRBV27	TRBJ2-7	many	TRBD2	CASSLGGSGMYEQYF	TGTGCCAGCAGCCTTGGTGGTAGCGGGATGTACGAGCAGTACTTC
TRBV12-3/TRBV12-4	TRBJ1-6	many	.	CASSLHNSPLHF	TGTGCCAGCAGTTTGCATAATTCACCCCTCCACTTT
TRBV19	TRBJ2-2	.	TRBD2	CGSRGLYTGELFF	TGTGGTTCGAGGGGACTATACACCGGGGAGCTGTTTTTT
TRBV6-1	TRBJ1-5	few	.	CASSEADSNQPQHF	TGTGCCAGCAGTGAAGCCGATAGCAATCAGCCCCAGCATTTT
TRBV20-1	TRBJ1-6	many	.	CSARQDHNSPLHF	TGCAGTGCTAGGCAGGATCATAATTCACCCCTCCACTTT
TRBV2	TRBJ2-7	.	.	CASDTYRDKEDYEQYF	TGTGCCAGCGATACTTACCGGGACAAGGAAGACTACGAGCAGTACTTC
TRBV20-1	TRBJ2-7	.	TRBD1	CSAKGGTGGPYEQYF	TGCAGTGCCAAAGGGGGGACAGGGGGGCCCTACGAGCAGTACTTC
TRBV10-3	TRBJ1-4	.	.	CAIRDSEGEGEKLSF	TGTGCCATCAGGGACAGCGAGGGAGAAGGGGAAAAACTGTCTTTT
TRBV9	TRBJ2-1	few	.	CASSPNPRASSYNEQFF	TGTGCCAGCAGCCCAAATCCTCGAGCGTCCTCCTACAATGAGCAGTTCTTC
TRBV6-2/TRBV6-3	TRBJ2-7	.	TRBD1	CASSYRDRGRSRGNTYEQYF	TGTGCCAGCAGTTACCGAGACAGGGGCCGTTCCCGGGGAAATACGTACGAGCAGTACTTC
TRBV2	TRBJ2-7	many	.	CASSDLGYFEQYF	TGTGCCAGCAGTGACCTGGGCTACTTCGAGCAGTACTTC